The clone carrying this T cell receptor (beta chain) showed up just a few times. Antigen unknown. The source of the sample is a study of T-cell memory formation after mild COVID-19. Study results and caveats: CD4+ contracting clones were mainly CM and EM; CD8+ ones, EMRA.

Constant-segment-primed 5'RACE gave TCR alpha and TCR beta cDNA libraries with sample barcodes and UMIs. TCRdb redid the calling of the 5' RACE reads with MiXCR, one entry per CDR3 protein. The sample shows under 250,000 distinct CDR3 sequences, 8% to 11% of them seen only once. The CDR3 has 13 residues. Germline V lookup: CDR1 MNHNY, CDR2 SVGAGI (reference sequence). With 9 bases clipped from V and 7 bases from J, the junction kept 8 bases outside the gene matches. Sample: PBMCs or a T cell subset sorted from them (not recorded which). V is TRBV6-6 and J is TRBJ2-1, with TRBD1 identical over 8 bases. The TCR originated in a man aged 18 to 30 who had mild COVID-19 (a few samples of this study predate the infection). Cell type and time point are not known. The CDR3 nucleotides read TGTGCCAGTAAAACCGGGACAGGTAATGAGCAGTTCTTC. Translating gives CASKTGTGNEQFF.